This T cell receptor (beta chain) was sequenced in a study of blood T cell repertoires in COVID-19. Overall study: The origin of the acute and convalescent COVID-19 samples was the United States, Italy and Spain.

Sequencing was performed with immunoSEQ multiplex PCR; in TCRdb, only in-frame clones are kept and a portion is missing. The sample lists roughly 230,000 clones, more than 75% occurring once. Living in 24 US areas, the participants were between about 18 and 95 years of age. Participant reports of clinical history set cohort assignment. A COVID-19 case was met by exposed participants within 2 weeks before study entry. This receptor was obtained from a woman in her fifties or sixties who had been exposed to COVID-19. Sample: PBMCs or T cells enriched from blood (not recorded which).

The CDR3 DNA follows: TGCGCCAGCAGCTCTCCTCCTACCTACGAGCAGTACTTC. Its translation is CASSSPPTYEQYF. The V gene is TRBV5-1, the J gene TRBJ2-7; D remains ambiguous. Germline values: CDR1 SGHRS, CDR2 YFSETQ. The length of the CDR3 is 13 residues. V gave up 3 bases and J gave up 2 bases, with 9 bases separating them. The full variable domain, its missing parts supplied by reference TRBV5-1 and TRBJ2-7, is KAGVTQTPRYLIKTRGQQVTLSCSPISGHRSVSWYQQTPGQGLQFLFEYFSETQRNKGNFPGRFSGRQFSNSRSEMNVSTLELGDSALYLCASSSPPTYEQYFGPGTRLTVT.